This T cell receptor (beta chain) came from a study of control samples from healthy donors and cancer patients. The CDR3 has 17 amino acids. CDR1 is LNHDA, CDR2 SQIVND, per germline (reference sequence). V was shortened by 7 bases and J by 10 bases, with 28 bases between the two germline ends. Method: immunoSEQ multiplex PCR; TCRdb's copy keeps in-frame clones and lacks some. In the table there are around 150,000 clones, about 90% of which are singletons. Only one count was recorded for this clone. The sequence was obtained from a young man in good health. The chain uses TRBV19 and TRBJ1-4, with a tentative D call TRBD1 (5 bases). The sequencing sample was made of blood. CDR3 nucleotides: TGTGCCAGTAAGGAGTCGACAGTGACCTTTGGGTATGGAAAACTGTTTTTT. Residues: CASKESTVTFGYGKLFF.